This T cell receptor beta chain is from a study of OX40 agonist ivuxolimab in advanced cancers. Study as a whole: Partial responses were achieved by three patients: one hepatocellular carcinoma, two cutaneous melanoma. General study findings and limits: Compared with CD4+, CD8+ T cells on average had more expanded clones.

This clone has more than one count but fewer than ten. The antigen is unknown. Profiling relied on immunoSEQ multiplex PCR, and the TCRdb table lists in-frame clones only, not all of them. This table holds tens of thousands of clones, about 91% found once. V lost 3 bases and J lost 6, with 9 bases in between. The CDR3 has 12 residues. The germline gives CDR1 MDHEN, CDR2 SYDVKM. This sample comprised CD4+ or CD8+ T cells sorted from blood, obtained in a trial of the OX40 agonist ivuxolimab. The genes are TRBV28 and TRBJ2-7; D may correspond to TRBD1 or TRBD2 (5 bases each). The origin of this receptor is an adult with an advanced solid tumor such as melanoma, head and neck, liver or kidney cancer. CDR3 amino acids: CASSFRESEQYF. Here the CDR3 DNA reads TGTGCCAGCAGTTTCAGGGAGTCCGAGCAGTACTTC.